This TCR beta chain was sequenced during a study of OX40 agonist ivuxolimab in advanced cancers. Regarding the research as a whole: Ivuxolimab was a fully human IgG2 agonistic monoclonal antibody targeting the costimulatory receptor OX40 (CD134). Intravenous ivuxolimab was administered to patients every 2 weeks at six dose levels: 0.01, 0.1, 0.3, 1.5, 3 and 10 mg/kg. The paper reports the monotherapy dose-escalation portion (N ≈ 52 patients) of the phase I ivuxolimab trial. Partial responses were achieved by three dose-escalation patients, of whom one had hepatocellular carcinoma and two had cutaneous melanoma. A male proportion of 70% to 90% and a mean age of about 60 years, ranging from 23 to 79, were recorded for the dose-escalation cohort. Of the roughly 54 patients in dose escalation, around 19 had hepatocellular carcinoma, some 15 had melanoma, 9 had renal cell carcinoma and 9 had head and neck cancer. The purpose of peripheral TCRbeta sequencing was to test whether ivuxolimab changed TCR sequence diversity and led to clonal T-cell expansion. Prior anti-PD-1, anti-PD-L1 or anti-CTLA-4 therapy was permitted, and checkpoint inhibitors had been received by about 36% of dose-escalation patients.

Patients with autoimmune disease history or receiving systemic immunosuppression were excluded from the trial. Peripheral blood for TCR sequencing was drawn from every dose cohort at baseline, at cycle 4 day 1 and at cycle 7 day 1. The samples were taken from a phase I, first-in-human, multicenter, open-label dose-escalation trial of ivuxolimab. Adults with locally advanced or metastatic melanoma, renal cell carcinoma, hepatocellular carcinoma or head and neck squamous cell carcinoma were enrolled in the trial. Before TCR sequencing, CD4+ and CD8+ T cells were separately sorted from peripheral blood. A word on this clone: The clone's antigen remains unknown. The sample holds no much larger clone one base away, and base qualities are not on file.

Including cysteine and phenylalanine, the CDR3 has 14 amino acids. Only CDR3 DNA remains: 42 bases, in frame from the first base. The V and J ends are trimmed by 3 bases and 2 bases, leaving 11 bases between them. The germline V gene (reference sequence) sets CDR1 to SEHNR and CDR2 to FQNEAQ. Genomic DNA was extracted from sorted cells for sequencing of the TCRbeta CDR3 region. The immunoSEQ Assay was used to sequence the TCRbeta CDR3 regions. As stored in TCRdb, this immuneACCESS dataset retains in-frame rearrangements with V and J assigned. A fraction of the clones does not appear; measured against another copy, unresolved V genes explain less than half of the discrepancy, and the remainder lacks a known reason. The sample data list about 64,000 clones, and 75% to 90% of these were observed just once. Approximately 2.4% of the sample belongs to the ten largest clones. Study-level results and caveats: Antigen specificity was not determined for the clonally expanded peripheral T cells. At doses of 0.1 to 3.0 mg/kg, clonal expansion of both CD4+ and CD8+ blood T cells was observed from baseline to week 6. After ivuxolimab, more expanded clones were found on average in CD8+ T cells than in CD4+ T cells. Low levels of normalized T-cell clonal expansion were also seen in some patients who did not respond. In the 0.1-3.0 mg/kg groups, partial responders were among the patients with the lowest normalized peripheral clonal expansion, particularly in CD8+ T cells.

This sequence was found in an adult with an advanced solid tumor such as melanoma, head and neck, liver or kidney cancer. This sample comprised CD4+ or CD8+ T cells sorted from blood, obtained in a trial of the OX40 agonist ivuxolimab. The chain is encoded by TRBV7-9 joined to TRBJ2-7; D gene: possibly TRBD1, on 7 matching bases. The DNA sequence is TGTGCCAGCAGCTTCGACAGGGAGGCCTACGAGCAGTACTTC. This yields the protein CASSFDREAYEQYF. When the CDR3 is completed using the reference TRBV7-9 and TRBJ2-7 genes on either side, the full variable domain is DTGVSQNPRHKITKRGQNVTFRCDPISEHNRLYWYRQTLGQGPEFLTYFQNEAQLEKSRLLSDRFSAERPKGSFSTLEIQRTEQGDSAMYLCASSFDREAYEQYFGPGTRLTVT.